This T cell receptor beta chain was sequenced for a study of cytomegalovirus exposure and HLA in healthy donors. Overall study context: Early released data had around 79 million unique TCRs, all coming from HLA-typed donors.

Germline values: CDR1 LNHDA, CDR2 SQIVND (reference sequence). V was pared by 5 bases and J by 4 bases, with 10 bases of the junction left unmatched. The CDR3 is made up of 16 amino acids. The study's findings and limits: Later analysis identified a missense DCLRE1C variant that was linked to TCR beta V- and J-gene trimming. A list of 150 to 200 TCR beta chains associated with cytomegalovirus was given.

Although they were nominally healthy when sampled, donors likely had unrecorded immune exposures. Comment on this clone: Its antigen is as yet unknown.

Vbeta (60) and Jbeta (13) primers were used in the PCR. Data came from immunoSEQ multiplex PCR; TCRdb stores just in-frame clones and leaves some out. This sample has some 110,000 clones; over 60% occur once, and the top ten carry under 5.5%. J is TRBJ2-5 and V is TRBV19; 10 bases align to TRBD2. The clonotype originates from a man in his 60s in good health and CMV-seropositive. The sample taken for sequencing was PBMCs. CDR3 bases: TGTGCCAGTAGTCCTAGATCGGCTAGCGGGGGAGAGACCCAGTACTTC. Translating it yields CASSPRSASGGETQYF.